This T cell receptor (beta chain) was profiled in a study of OX40 agonist ivuxolimab in advanced cancers. Background on the study: Therapy given before enrollment (anti-PD-1, anti-PD-L1 or anti-CTLA-4) was allowed, and roughly 42% had some.

Repertoires were generated with immunoSEQ multiplex PCR, while TCRdb's copy carries only in-frame clones and drops some. The profile shows over 40,000 clones, almost 90% of them singletons. The V and J ends lost 1 base and 10 bases respectively, with 16 bases between them. The CDR3 contains 14 residues. Germline CDR1 GTSNPN, CDR2 SVGIG (reference sequence). In this sample, this clone turned up once. The material sequenced was CD4+ or CD8+ T cells sorted from blood, taken in a trial of the OX40 agonist ivuxolimab. The source of this sequence is an adult with an advanced solid tumor such as melanoma, head and neck, liver or kidney cancer. The V call is TRBV30, the J call TRBJ1-4, with a weak D call TRBD1 (5 bases). CDR3 region: CAWSAGPLGGKLFF. In DNA form, the CDR3 reads TGTGCCTGGAGTGCGGGACCACTGGGAGGAAAACTGTTTTTT.